This T cell receptor (beta chain) was sequenced during a study of T cell clones after liver transplantation. J was trimmed by 7 bases and V by 10 bases; bases with no gene match: 9. CDR3 length equals 14 residues. The germline V gene has CDR1 SGHAT and CDR2 FQNNGV. TCRdb keeps only in-frame clones here, not all; method: immunoSEQ multiplex PCR. The top ten clones hold less than 3.5% of a sample with fewer than 85,000 clones, roughly 85% of them seen once. This clonotype was sampled from a human patient who received a liver transplant. Some T cells may have originated in the graft donor. Sequencing was performed on CD4+ T cells from blood, taken at the 22-month timepoint. V and J are TRBV11-2 and TRBJ2-1; 11 nucleotides line up with TRBD2. The CDR3 spells CATRLAGGRNEQFF. In DNA form, the CDR3 reads TGTGCCACCCGTCTAGCGGGGGGTCGTAATGAGCAGTTCTTC.